The 31 T cell receptor beta chains reported below all come from one sample, sequenced in a study of shared clonotypes between healthy human individuals. Measured with immunoSEQ multiplex PCR; TCRdb has only the in-frame clones, and not every one. The sample shows some 1,100,000 clones, about 84% of them seen only once. Sequencing was carried out using memory CD4+ T cells from PBMCs. Subset described: CD45RA-negative fraction. The source of these receptors is a young man in good health. Some clones in this sample may be carry-over from other donors' samples.

This chain connects TRBV7-2 to TRBJ1-2, with D perhaps TRBD1 (5 bases). Looked up from germline, CDR1 is SGHTA and CDR2 is FQGNSA. V was trimmed by 5 bases and J by 5 bases, leaving 15 bases between them. The CDR3 extends over 14 amino acids. The CDR3 sequence: CASSDPVGGYGYTF. In nucleotides, the CDR3 is TGTGCCAGCAGCGACCCCGTGGGGGGATATGGCTACACCTTC.

The chain combines TRBV5-1 with TRBJ2-5, with D tentatively TRBD2 (7 bases). Trimming pared 4 bases from V and 2 bases from J, leaving 24 bases between. CDR3 length: 18 amino acids. Germline V gene sequence: CDR1 SGHRS, CDR2 YFSETQ. CDR3 in amino acids: CASSPPGTLGRGQETQYF. The DNA for the CDR3 is TGCGCCAGCAGCCCCCCCGGGACATTAGGGAGGGGTCAAGAGACCCAGTACTTC.

J is TRBJ1-1 and V is TRBV5-4; D ambiguous. Germline-derived CDR1 and CDR2 are SGHNT and YYREEE (reference sequence). CDR3 length: 13 amino acids. V lost 0 bases and J 4 bases, leaving 7 bases between the germline ends. This chain's CDR3 is CASSLDIRTEAFF. The CDR3 bases are TGTGCCAGCAGCTTGGACATACGCACTGAAGCTTTCTTT.

The rearrangement links TRBV5-1 to TRBJ2-1; 7 nucleotides align to TRBD1. Germline CDR1 SGHRS, CDR2 YFSETQ. This CDR3 spans 15 amino acids. The junction had 7 bases not matched to a gene; V was cut back by 6 bases and J by 1 base. CDR3 residues: CASTPGTASYNEQFF. The CDR3 coding sequence is TGCGCCAGCACCCCCGGGACAGCTTCCTACAATGAGCAGTTCTTC.

The chain combines TRBV4-2 with TRBJ2-7; 9 bases are shared with TRBD1. With V trimmed by 0 bases and J by 5 bases, 8 bases remained unmatched. This CDR3 is 16 amino acids long. Germline CDR1 LGHNA, CDR2 YNFKEQ. The CDR3 loop is CASSQEVGQGFHEQYF. The DNA for the CDR3 is TGTGCCAGCAGCCAAGAAGTGGGACAGGGTTTCCACGAGCAGTACTTC.

V and J are TRBV10-3 and TRBJ1-3, with D hard to call. V was trimmed by 6 bases and J by 0 bases, leaving 9 bases between them. This CDR3 region has 14 residues. Germline V lookup: CDR1 ENHRY, CDR2 SYGVKD. This CDR3 is CAIRGPDSGNTIYF. CDR3 coding DNA: TGTGCCATCAGAGGACCCGACTCTGGAAACACCATATATTTT.

This clone was counted a few times. This chain joins TRBV21-1 and TRBJ1-5. TRBV21-1 is given as a pseudogene. This CDR3 is built from 12 residues. In nucleotides, the CDR3 is TGTGCCAGACCCGGGGCGAATCAGCCCCAGCATTTT. Protein product: CARPGANQPQHF.

This rearrangement joins TRBV6-5 to TRBJ1-1; weak D call: TRBD1 (5 bases). The V end was cut by 5 bases, the J end by 1 base, with 8 bases between. The germline V gene has CDR1 MNHEY and CDR2 SVGAGI. The CDR3 contains 13 residues. CDR3 sequence (DNA): TGTGCCAGCAGTCCGGGGGGGAACACTGAAGCTTTCTTT. Residues: CASSPGGNTEAFF.

The chain uses TRBV7-6 and TRBJ2-7; D may be TRBD1 or TRBD2 (5 bases each). CDR1 SGHVS and CDR2 FNYEAQ come from the germline V gene. V was clipped by 5 bases and J by 0 bases, with 17 bases between them. The CDR3 runs to 16 residues. CDR3 nucleotide sequence: TGTGCCAGCAGCCTGGGGACCCCTGGGGGCTCCTACGAGCAGTACTTC. It codes for CASSLGTPGGSYEQYF.

This clone was seen just once. V is TRBV28 and J is TRBJ2-2; D is undetermined. The germline CDR1 and CDR2 sequences are MDHEN and SYDVKM. Between the trimmed V and J ends, which lost 7 bases and 5 bases, there was a span of 8 bases. This CDR3 region has 12 residues. The CDR3 loop reads CASNKLTGELFF. The CDR3 nucleotides are TGTGCCAGCAACAAGCTAACCGGGGAGCTGTTTTTT.

As for this clone: Additional DNA sequences in this sample encode the identical CDR3. The chain links TRBV5-1 to TRBJ1-5, with D perhaps matching TRBD1 (5 bases). The CDR3 sequence is 14 residues long. Germline CDR1 reads SGHRS; CDR2 reads YFSETQ. Trimming removed 0 bases from V and 4 bases from J, with 8 bases in between. The CDR3 nucleotides are TGCGCCAGCAGCTTGGAGGCAGGGAATCAGCCCCAGCATTTT. Encoded protein: CASSLEAGNQPQHF. Full variable domain (outside the CDR3, taken from reference TRBV5-1 and TRBJ1-5): KAGVTQTPRYLIKTRGQQVTLSCSPISGHRSVSWYQQTPGQGLQFLFEYFSETQRNKGNFPGRFSGRQFSNSRSEMNVSTLELGDSALYLCASSLEAGNQPQHFGDGTRLSIL.

This clone was observed once. The chain employs TRBV5-1 and TRBJ1-4, with TRBD1 identical over 10 bases. Germline CDR1 SGHRS, CDR2 YFSETQ. The trim removed 5 bases at V and 8 bases at J, leaving 9 bases unmatched. The length of the CDR3 is 15 residues. The CDR3 DNA sequence: TGCGCCAGCAGACCTGGGACAGGGGTTTTCGAAAAACTGTTTTTT. Translation gives CASRPGTGVFEKLFF. Together with reference TRBV5-1 and TRBJ1-4, the CDR3 gives the full variable domain: KAGVTQTPRYLIKTRGQQVTLSCSPISGHRSVSWYQQTPGQGLQFLFEYFSETQRNKGNFPGRFSGRQFSNSRSEMNVSTLELGDSALYLCASRPGTGVFEKLFFGSGTQLSVL.

The gene calls are TRBV19 and TRBJ2-7; 7 bases are shared with TRBD1. CDR1 LNHDA and CDR2 SQIVND come from the germline V gene (reference sequence). The length of the CDR3 is 14 residues. Trimming at V came to 5 bases and at J to 6 bases, leaving 10 bases not matched to a gene. The CDR3 region is CASSATRQGSEQYF. As DNA, the CDR3 is TGTGCCAGTAGTGCGACCCGACAGGGCTCCGAGCAGTACTTC.

This clone was seen only once. The chain recombines TRBV10-2 with TRBJ2-7, with 8 bases lining up with TRBD2. Looked up from germline, CDR1 is WSHSY and CDR2 is SAAADI. J was trimmed by 0 bases and V by 5 bases; bases with no gene match: 6. This CDR3 comprises 15 residues. DNA of the CDR3: TGCGCCAGCAGTCGCGGGAGGTTTAGCTCCTACGAGCAGTACTTC. Its translation is CASSRGRFSSYEQYF.

This clone was seen a few times. V usage is TRBV10-3 and J usage is TRBJ2-5, with 11 bases matching TRBD1. From germline, CDR1 is ENHRY and CDR2 SYGVKD. The CDR3 consists of 15 residues. V trimming: 8 bases; J trimming: 4 bases; junction bases outside the gene matches: 9. The CDR3 protein is CAIARTGGLGETQYF. DNA of the CDR3: TGTGCCATCGCGAGGACAGGGGGCCTTGGAGAGACCCAGTACTTC.

This clone was recorded once. This sequence joins TRBV9 and TRBJ2-1; D is perhaps TRBD2 (5 bases). Trimming shortened V by 4 bases and J by 0 bases, and 11 bases separated the two germline ends. The length of the CDR3 is 15 residues. Germline V lookup: CDR1 SGDLS, CDR2 YYNGEE. The CDR3 sequence: CASSFSASSYNEQFF. In DNA form, the CDR3 reads TGTGCCAGCAGCTTTAGCGCTAGCTCCTACAATGAGCAGTTCTTC.

This sequence joins TRBV7-3 and TRBJ1-2; no definite D call. Per germline, CDR1 SGHTA and CDR2 FQGTGA. The length of the CDR3 is 13 residues. V lost 5 bases, J lost 8 bases, and 15 bases lay in between. CDR3 bases: TGTGCCAGCAGCCAGGACCCGGCCCGCGGCTACACCTTC. It encodes CASSQDPARGYTF.

The sample holds one count of this clone. V is TRBV5-1 and J is TRBJ2-1; the D gene is possibly TRBD2 (5 bases). V lost 0 bases and J lost 7, with 17 bases in between. CDR1 is SGHRS and CDR2 is YFSETQ in the germline V gene. The CDR3 runs to 16 residues. CDR3 nucleotide sequence: TGCGCCAGCAGCTTGGCCGACCAGCTAGCTTGGAATGAGCAGTTCTTC. Translating gives CASSLADQLAWNEQFF.

The chain joins TRBV5-1 to TRBJ2-7; D is perhaps TRBD1 (5 bases). The germline CDR1 and CDR2 sequences are SGHRS and YFSETQ. CDR3 size: 15 residues. V was cut by 0 bases and J by 4 bases, with 14 bases left in between. The CDR3 sequence: CASSLGSGLTYEQYF. The CDR3 DNA reads as TGCGCCAGCAGCTTGGGTTCAGGGCTAACTTACGAGCAGTACTTC.

This chain connects TRBV4-1 to TRBJ2-7; TRBD1 matches 10 bases. In germline, CDR1 is MGHRA, CDR2 YSYEKL. J lost 5 bases, V lost 3 bases, and 7 bases had no gene match. The CDR3 is 15 amino acids. CDR3 nucleotide sequence: TGCGCCAGCAGCCATCGGACAGGGGGTTTTGACGAGCAGTACTTC. It codes for CASSHRTGGFDEQYF.

The CDR3 DNA is TGTGCCAGCAGCTTAGCGCTGGTCAGACAGAACACTGAAGCTTTCTTT. Translating it yields CASSLALVRQNTEAFF. The rearrangement uses TRBV7-9 and TRBJ1-1; the D is unclear. Trimming removed 0 bases at V and 1 base at J, with 12 bases between. The germline CDR1 and CDR2 sequences are SEHNR and FQNEAQ (reference sequence). The CDR3 is made up of 16 amino acids.

The rearrangement links TRBV11-2 to TRBJ2-1; TRBD1 matches at 10 bases. The germline V gene has CDR1 SGHAT and CDR2 FQNNGV. V dropped 4 bases and J dropped 10; count of bases not matched to a gene: 4. This CDR3 comprises 13 residues. This CDR3 is CASSSETGGEQFF. Written as DNA, the CDR3 is TGTGCCAGCAGCTCCGAGACAGGGGGCGAGCAGTTCTTC.

This clone was counted many times. This chain joins TRBV28 and TRBJ2-1; 8 nucleotides match TRBD1. The V gene's germline CDR1 is MDHEN and CDR2 SYDVKM. After removal of 5 bases from V and 7 bases from J, the junction contained 13 bases not matched to a gene. This CDR3 has 16 residues. This chain's CDR3 is CASSPQPGQGRNEQFF. The DNA of the CDR3 is TGTGCCAGCAGTCCACAACCCGGACAGGGAAGGAATGAGCAGTTCTTC.

The V and J genes are TRBV5-1 and TRBJ2-2; TRBD2 aligns across 9 bases. The CDR3 runs 16 residues. Trimming took 0 bases from V and 6 from J; bases not matched to a gene: 6. Germline CDR1 reads SGHRS; CDR2 reads YFSETQ. The CDR3 loop reads CASSLARGRASGELFF. In DNA, the CDR3 is TGCGCCAGCAGCTTGGCTCGCGGGAGGGCTTCCGGGGAGCTGTTTTTT.

This clone was detected only once. V gene TRBV5-1 combines with J gene TRBJ2-7; 7 bases are a match to TRBD1. The CDR3 is made up of 15 amino acids. Germline lookup yields CDR1 SGHRS and CDR2 YFSETQ. The junction had 6 bases not matched to a gene; V was cut back by 3 bases and J by 0 bases. The CDR3 protein is CASSSTGASSYEQYF. As DNA, the CDR3 is TGCGCCAGCAGCTCAACAGGGGCTTCCTCCTACGAGCAGTACTTC.

The V gene is TRBV28, the J gene TRBJ2-2; the D gene is possibly TRBD2 (6 bases). The V gene's germline CDR1 is MDHEN and CDR2 SYDVKM. This CDR3 is built from 13 residues. V dropped 8 bases and J dropped 4 bases, with 11 bases sitting between them. CDR3 sequence (DNA): TGTGCCAGCTGGACTACCTCCACCGGGGAGCTGTTTTTT. Its protein product is CASWTTSTGELFF. The full variable domain, rest sourced from reference TRBV28 and TRBJ2-2, is DVKVTQSSRYLVKRTGEKVFLECVQDMDHENMFWYRQDPGLGLRLIYFSYDVKMKEKGDIPEGYSVSREKKERFSLILESASTNQTSMYLCASWTTSTGELFFGEGSRLTVL.

This chain uses TRBV7-9 with TRBJ1-2; possibly TRBD1 for D (5 bases). The CDR3 has 17 amino acids. V was trimmed by 1 base and J by 2 bases, leaving 17 bases between them. The germline V gene encodes CDR1 SEHNR and CDR2 FQNEAQ (reference sequence). The CDR3 DNA reads as TGTGCCAGCAGCTTAGTTTTGGGGTATGACAGAAACTATGGCTACACCTTC. It encodes CASSLVLGYDRNYGYTF.

The gene calls are TRBV28 and TRBJ1-1; D not certain. The CDR3 is 13 amino acids. Looked up from germline, CDR1 is MDHEN and CDR2 is SYDVKM. The V and J ends lost 1 base and 10 bases respectively, with 13 bases between them. The CDR3 sequence is CASSLSGGMVAFF. The CDR3 DNA reads TGTGCCAGCAGTTTATCGGGTGGGATGGTAGCTTTCTTT.

CDR3 DNA: TGTGCCACCACTCCGGGGTCCAATAATTCACCCCTCCACTTT. It codes for CATTPGSNNSPLHF. The chain carries TRBV2 and TRBJ1-6; D remains ambiguous. This CDR3 spans 14 amino acids. Trimming pared 10 bases from V and 5 bases from J, leaving 15 bases between. The germline V gene encodes CDR1 SNHLY and CDR2 FYNNEI.

The V call is TRBV5-5, the J call TRBJ1-5; 10 bases agree with TRBD1. Germline values: CDR1 SGHKS, CDR2 YYEKEE (reference sequence). The CDR3 runs to 15 residues. Trimming at V came to 4 bases and at J to 2 bases, leaving 3 bases not matched to a gene. The CDR3 sequence: CASSGGTGGNQPQHF. Here the CDR3 DNA reads TGTGCCAGCAGCGGGGGGACAGGGGGCAATCAGCCCCAGCATTTT.

A few counts support this clone. V usage is TRBV28 and J usage is TRBJ2-3; 11 nucleotides agree with TRBD2. V shed 4 bases and J 5 bases; nucleotides not matched to a gene: 8. CDR3 length: 16 amino acids. Germline CDR1 is MDHEN and CDR2 is SYDVKM. CDR3: CASSSWVAGGQDTQYF. The CDR3 DNA reads as TGTGCCAGCAGTTCGTGGGTAGCGGGAGGGCAAGATACGCAGTATTTT.